The rows below give T cell receptor beta chains drawn from one sample of a study of Graves' ophthalmopathy and Graves' hyperthyroidism. TCRdb used MiXCR to reprocess the multiplex PCR reads, holding one entry per CDR3 protein. The repertoire holds a few hundred thousand distinct CDR3 sequences, with 15% to 20% as singletons. The sample comprised peripheral blood. These receptors all come from a woman aged 18-30 years with Graves' ophthalmopathy. Both conserved end residues are part of each CDR3. Fields, in order: clone size, V gene, J gene, D gene, CDR3 DNA, CDR3 protein. The D gene is left open where the match is weak. Part of the rows lack a size; the others show once, few, many or a class for expanded clones.

many,TRBV12-3/TRBV12-4,TRBJ1-1,-,TGTGCCAGCAGCCCCACTACTAACGTGGGGAACACTGAAGCTTTCTTT,CASSPTTNVGNTEAFF
many,TRBV6-1,TRBJ1-2,TRBD1,TGTGCCAGCACACTAGGACAGGGGGCTGGCTACACCTTC,CASTLGQGAGYTF
many,TRBV11-2,TRBJ2-2,-,TGTGCCAGCAGCGTGAGACAGGCCCCTTTTGCGAACACCGGGGAGCTGTTTTTT,CASSVRQAPFANTGELFF
many,TRBV7-8,TRBJ2-7,-,TGTGCCAGCAGCTTAGCGAATCAGGACGCCCGATCCGAGCAGTACTTC,CASSLANQDARSEQYF
many,TRBV9,TRBJ2-7,-,TGTGCCAGCAGCGCCGATGTGGTTGCCTACGAGCAGTACTTC,CASSADVVAYEQYF
many,TRBV7-2,TRBJ1-6,-,TGTGCCAGCAGCTCCGGGACATCTTATAATTCACCCCTCCACTTT,CASSSGTSYNSPLHF
-,TRBV12-3/TRBV12-4,TRBJ1-1,TRBD1,TGTGCCAGCAGGCCTAATCAGGGGGCCGGGAACACTGAAGCTTTCTTT,CASRPNQGAGNTEAFF
-,TRBV30,TRBJ1-1,-,TGTGCCTGGAGACGGCGGGAAACTGAAGCTTTCTTT,CAWRRRETEAFF
many,TRBV14,TRBJ2-5,TRBD2,TGTGCCAGCAGCAAGGGACTAGCGGGAGAGACCCAGTACTTC,CASSKGLAGETQYF
many,TRBV30,TRBJ2-7,-,TGTGCCTGGAGTGTATTCTCCACCTACGAGCAGTACTTC,CAWSVFSTYEQYF
many,TRBV27,TRBJ2-7,-,TGTGCCAGCAGCCTTTTTTCCTCAGGGGGGAGCTCCTACGAGCAGTACTTC,CASSLFSSGGSSYEQYF
many,TRBV6-5,TRBJ2-4,-,TGTGCCAGCAGTTACTCCCTTATAGCCAAAAACATTCAGTACTTC,CASSYSLIAKNIQYF
-,TRBV29-1,TRBJ2-5,-,TGCAGCGTTTTAGCGGTGGGGGAGACCCAGTACTTC,CSVLAVGETQYF
-,TRBV6-1,TRBJ1-2,-,TGTGCCAGCAGTGAAGTAGAGGGATACTATGGCTACACCTTC,CASSEVEGYYGYTF
many,TRBV20-1,TRBJ2-5,TRBD2,TGCAGTGCTAGAGGACTAGCGGGGGCGCCCTCCGAAGAGACCCAGTACTTC,CSARGLAGAPSEETQYF
many,TRBV10-1,TRBJ1-1,-,TGCGCCACAAAGGCAGGGGTGGGCACTGAAGCTTTCTTT,CATKAGVGTEAFF
-,TRBV4-1,TRBJ1-2,TRBD1,TGCGCCAGCAGCCAACTATACCGGGACAGGGGTGGCTACACCTTC,CASSQLYRDRGGYTF
many,TRBV7-4,TRBJ2-7,TRBD2,TGTGCCAGCAGCTTAAAGGAGACTAGCGGGAGACGCGAGCAGTACTTC,CASSLKETSGRREQYF
many,TRBV6-5,TRBJ2-5,TRBD1,TGTGCCAGCACCGGGACAGGGGGAGAGACCCAGTACTTC,CASTGTGGETQYF
many,TRBV6-2/TRBV6-3,TRBJ2-5,-,TGTGCCAGCAGTCAGACGGGGCTGTCTGAAGAGACCCAGTACTTC,CASSQTGLSEETQYF
many,TRBV7-9,TRBJ2-5,-,TGTGCCAGCAGCTTAGCGTCAGGGACAGAGACCCAGTACTTC,CASSLASGTETQYF
many,TRBV28,TRBJ1-1,-,TGTGCCAGCAGCTTCGGCCAAGGTTACACTGAAGCTTTCTTT,CASSFGQGYTEAFF
-,TRBV6-5,TRBJ1-1,TRBD1,TGTGCCAGCAGTTACGAGCGGGACAGGAGAGGGTACACTGAAGCTTTCTTT,CASSYERDRRGYTEAFF
many,TRBV9,TRBJ2-7,-,TGTGCCAGCAGCGCCGTCGGATCGGAGCAGTACTTC,CASSAVGSEQYF
many,TRBV28,TRBJ2-7,TRBD2,TGTGCCAGCAGTTTAATGGGACTAGGCTACGAGCAGTACTTC,CASSLMGLGYEQYF
few,TRBV6-1,TRBJ1-5,-,TGTGCCAGCAGTGATAATTGGAGTCAGCCCCGGCATTTT,CASSDNWSQPRHF
many,TRBV7-3,TRBJ1-6,-,TGTGCCAGCAGCTTAACCGGTCGAGGGCATAATTCACCCCTCCACTTT,CASSLTGRGHNSPLHF
many,TRBV30,TRBJ1-3,-,TGTGCCTGCCAAGCGGGGTACTCTGGAAACACCATATATTTT,CACQAGYSGNTIYF
many,TRBV6-2/TRBV6-3,TRBJ2-5,-,TGTGCCAGCAGTTTAGCGGAAGGGACCCAGTACTTC,CASSLAEGTQYF
-,TRBV6-1,TRBJ2-7,TRBD1,TGTGCCAGCAGTCCTAACAGGGGGGACGAGCAGTACTTC,CASSPNRGDEQYF
-,TRBV7-8,TRBJ2-7,TRBD1,TGTGCCAGCAGCCCGGCGGACAGGAGCTACTACGAGCAGTACTTC,CASSPADRSYYEQYF
many,TRBV29-1,TRBJ1-1,-,TGCAGCGTTGAAAAAGGGTTCACTGAAGCTTTCTTT,CSVEKGFTEAFF
many,TRBV30,TRBJ1-1,-,TGTGCCTGGACCGGGCTGAACACTGAAGCTTTCTTT,CAWTGLNTEAFF
many,TRBV7-2,TRBJ2-3,-,TGTGCCAGCAGCTTAGCGGGGGGCGCAGATACGCAGTATTTT,CASSLAGGADTQYF
many,TRBV30,TRBJ1-5,-,TGTGCCTGGAGTGGAGGGGCCAATCAGCCCCAGCATTTT,CAWSGGANQPQHF
many,TRBV19,TRBJ1-1,-,TGTGCCAGTAGTATAGGTACTGAAGCTTTCTTT,CASSIGTEAFF
many,TRBV2,TRBJ1-1,-,TGTGCCAGCATGTGGGCCAGGGATTCTTGGACTGAAGCTTTCTTT,CASMWARDSWTEAFF
many,TRBV7-2,TRBJ2-3,-,TGTGCCAGCAGCCAAGGAGGGGGTGCCGCTACGCAGTATTTT,CASSQGGGAATQYF
many,TRBV20-1,TRBJ2-7,TRBD1,TGCAGTGCTCCTGGACAGGTCCACGAGCAGTACTTC,CSAPGQVHEQYF
many,TRBV6-4,TRBJ2-4,TRBD2,TGTGCCAGCAGGACCAGATCACTAGCGGGGGGTTATGGGGCCAAAAACATTCAGTACTTC,CASRTRSLAGGYGAKNIQYF
many,TRBV14,TRBJ2-2,-,TGTGCCAGCAGCCAAGAGGGGTTCACCGGGGAGCTGTTTTTT,CASSQEGFTGELFF
many,TRBV29-1,TRBJ2-7,-,TGCAGCGCCTACAGCGGCGCTACCTACGAGCAGTACTTC,CSAYSGATYEQYF
many,TRBV11-2,TRBJ2-7,TRBD2,TGTGCCAGCAGCTTAGGTCGGGGGGGAAAGGGCCTCTACGAGCAGTACTTC,CASSLGRGGKGLYEQYF
many,TRBV19,TRBJ1-6,TRBD1,TGTGCCAGTAGTATTCGACAGGGGGGTACTTCACCCCTCCACTTT,CASSIRQGGTSPLHF
many,TRBV6-5,TRBJ1-2,TRBD1,TGTGCCAGTTCGAGGGACAGGGGGTACTATGGCTACACCTTC,CASSRDRGYYGYTF
-,TRBV2,TRBJ1-1,-,TGTGCCAGCAGCCCGAACGGGGGGGTCGACACTGAAGCTTTCTTT,CASSPNGGVDTEAFF
many,TRBV28,TRBJ2-7,-,TGTGCCAGCAGTTCACGACAGAGGGTCCCCCTATTGTACTTC,CASSSRQRVPLLYF
many,TRBV19,TRBJ1-1,-,TGTGCCAGTAGAATCACAGGGCGTAATGAAGCTTTCTTT,CASRITGRNEAFF